Following are 14 T cell receptor beta chains from one sample sequenced in a study of blood T cell repertoires in COVID-19. Some clones are missing from TCRdb's copy, which holds only in-frame ones; the method was immunoSEQ multiplex PCR. The profile covers a few hundred thousand clones, with 89% appearing a single time and about 12% taken by the ten largest. Source material: peripheral blood. Receptors originate from a woman aged 55-70 years with acute or convalescent COVID-19.

The chain joins TRBV12-3 or TRBV12-4 to TRBJ1-2; TRBD1 aligns across 7 bases. The V gene end was trimmed by 5 bases and the J gene end by 4 bases; junction bases not matched to a gene: 4. The CDR3 covers 13 residues. CDR3 region: CASSGQVGYGYTF. The CDR3 bases are TGTGCCAGCAGTGGACAGGTTGGCTATGGCTACACCTTC.

The chain joins TRBV14 to TRBJ2-3; 12 bases line up with TRBD2. Trimming took 0 bases from V and 1 from J; bases not matched to a gene: 8. There are 19 residues in the CDR3. Per germline, CDR1 SGHDN and CDR2 FVKESK. The CDR3 protein is CASSQDWLAGGPGTDTQYF. DNA of the CDR3: TGTGCCAGCAGCCAAGATTGGCTAGCGGGAGGGCCTGGCACAGATACGCAGTATTTT.

J is TRBJ2-1 and V is TRBV7-7; no clear D gene. The CDR3 length is 13 residues. The germline gives CDR1 SSHAT, CDR2 FNYEAQ (reference sequence). V lost 5 bases and J 2 bases, leaving 7 bases between the germline ends. The CDR3 sequence: CASSVNTYNEQFF. CDR3 coding DNA: TGTGCCAGCAGCGTCAACACCTACAATGAGCAGTTCTTC.

The V and J genes are TRBV2 and TRBJ1-3; D might be TRBD1 (5 bases). Germline V lookup: CDR1 SNHLY, CDR2 FYNNEI. This CDR3 is built from 13 residues. Trimming stripped 8 bases from V and 8 bases from J, with 16 bases between. The CDR3 loop reads CASSGLYIDTIYF. CDR3 nucleotides: TGTGCCAGCTCAGGGCTTTATATAGACACCATATATTTT.

This clone was found once. Written as DNA, the CDR3 is TGTGCCAGCGAAAGGACAGGTGAAGCTTTCTTT. This encodes CASERTGEAFF. The V and J genes are TRBV6-5 and TRBJ1-1; 7 bases line up with TRBD1. V trimming: 8 bases; J trimming: 7 bases; junction bases outside the gene matches: 4. The CDR3 totals 11 residues. Germline V gene data show CDR1 as MNHEY and CDR2 as SVGAGI.

This clone has a single count. The genes are TRBV4-3 and TRBJ1-2; 7 bases are a match to TRBD1. V shed 0 bases and J 4 bases; nucleotides not matched to a gene: 11. The germline V gene has CDR1 LGHNA and CDR2 YSLEER. This CDR3 comprises 17 residues. The CDR3 nucleotides are TGCGCCAGCAGCCAAGAGCGGGCGTCGGGACAGCTCTATGGCTACACCTTC. Encoded protein: CASSQERASGQLYGYTF.

This clone was recorded once. V and J are TRBV7-9 and TRBJ1-6; 9 nucleotides match TRBD1. V lost 5 bases, J lost 5 bases, and 4 bases stayed unmatched. The CDR3 length is 15 residues. The germline gives CDR1 SEHNR, CDR2 FQNEAQ (reference sequence). The CDR3 DNA reads as TGTGCCAGCAGCCCGACAGGGGGGAATAATTCACCCCTCCACTTT. Amino acid sequence: CASSPTGGNNSPLHF.

The rearrangement links TRBV4-3 to TRBJ1-5; D unresolved. V was shortened by 0 bases and J by 7 bases, with 22 bases between the two germline ends. The germline CDR1 and CDR2 sequences are LGHNA and YSLEER. This CDR3 has 18 amino acids. The CDR3 region has the DNA TGCGCCAGCAGCCAAGAAGTGTATACGGCAGGTCGACGACAGCCCCAGCATTTT. Protein: CASSQEVYTAGRRQPQHF.

The chain employs TRBV30 and TRBJ2-3, with 7 bases aligning to TRBD1. V lost 4 bases and J lost 6; bases outside the gene matches: 4. Germline lookup yields CDR1 GTSNPN and CDR2 SVGIG (reference sequence). This CDR3 contains 12 residues. In nucleotides, the CDR3 is TGTGCCTGGACAGGGGGATACGATACGCAGTATTTT. Amino acid sequence: CAWTGGYDTQYF. The complete variable domain, with remaining parts taken from reference TRBV30 and TRBJ2-3, reads SQTIHQWPATLVQPVGSPLSLECTVEGTSNPNLYWYRQAAGRGLQLLFYSVGIGQISSEVPQNLSASRPQDRQFILSSKKLLLSDSGFYLCAWTGGYDTQYFGPGTRLTVL.

V gene TRBV28 combines with J gene TRBJ2-1; tentatively, D is TRBD2 (5 bases). Germline CDR1 reads MDHEN; CDR2 reads SYDVKM. The V and J ends lost 5 bases and 13 bases respectively, with 12 bases between them. The CDR3 length is 11 residues. The CDR3 DNA reads as TGTGCCAGCAGTCTACAGCGGTACCAGTTCTTC. This encodes CASSLQRYQFF.

The J gene is TRBJ1-3, the V gene TRBV3-1 (or the pseudogene TRBV3-2); no clear D. Per the germline V gene, CDR1 is LGHDT and CDR2 is YNNKEL (reference sequence). V was pared by 4 bases and J by 2 bases, with 18 bases between. CDR3 length: 17 residues. The CDR3 region has the DNA TGTGCCAGCAGCCGACCGGGCGGGCGAGGAACTGGAAACACCATATATTTT. The encoded protein is CASSRPGGRGTGNTIYF.

The chain combines TRBV27 with TRBJ2-5; 13 positions agree with TRBD2. The CDR3 extends over 19 amino acids. V trimming: 3 bases; J trimming: 5 bases; junction bases outside the gene matches: 15. The V gene's germline CDR1 is MNHEY and CDR2 SMNVEV (reference sequence). The CDR3 protein is CASSFVPGTSGARRETQYF. CDR3 in DNA: TGTGCCAGCAGTTTCGTACCCGGGACTAGCGGGGCCCGAAGGGAGACCCAGTACTTC.

This chain connects TRBV13 to TRBJ2-5; 11 bases align to TRBD2. Per germline, CDR1 PRHDT and CDR2 FYEKMQ (reference sequence). J was trimmed by 4 bases and V by 5 bases; bases with no gene match: 6. This CDR3 region has 15 residues. CDR3 residues: CASSPLAGGRETQYF. CDR3 in DNA: TGTGCCAGCAGCCCCCTAGCGGGGGGACGAGAGACCCAGTACTTC. The full variable domain, its missing parts supplied by reference TRBV13 and TRBJ2-5, is AAGVIQSPRHLIKEKRETATLKCYPIPRHDTVYWYQQGPGQDPQFLISFYEKMQSDKGSIPDRFSAQQFSDYHSELNMSSLELGDSALYFCASSPLAGGRETQYFGPGTRLLVL.

The V gene is TRBV6-4, the J gene TRBJ1-5; maybe TRBD1 (6 bases). V was cut by 2 bases and J by 0 bases, with 17 bases left in between. CDR3 length: 18 residues. Germline V gene lookup returns CDR1 MRHNA and CDR2 SNTAGT. The CDR3 DNA is TGTGCCAGCAGTGACCCTTCAGCAGGGGCATATAGCAATCAGCCCCAGCATTTT. This gives the protein CASSDPSAGAYSNQPQHF.